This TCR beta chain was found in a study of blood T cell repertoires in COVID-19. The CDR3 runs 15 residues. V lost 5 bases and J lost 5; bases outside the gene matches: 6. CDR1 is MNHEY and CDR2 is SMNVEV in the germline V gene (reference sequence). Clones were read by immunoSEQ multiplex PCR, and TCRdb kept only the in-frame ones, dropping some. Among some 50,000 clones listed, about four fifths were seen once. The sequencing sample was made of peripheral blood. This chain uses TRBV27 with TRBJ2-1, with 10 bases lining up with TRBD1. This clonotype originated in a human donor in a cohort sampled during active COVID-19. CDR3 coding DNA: TGTGCCAGCAGTCCAAGACAGGGGGCGGACAATGAGCAGTTCTTC. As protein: CASSPRQGADNEQFF.